The rows below give T cell receptor beta chains drawn from one sample of a study of PD-1 blockade in classical Hodgkin lymphoma. The protocol was immunoSEQ multiplex PCR, while the TCRdb copy is restricted to in-frame clones and leaves out a portion. Among roughly 70,000 clones, nearly 95% were seen once, and the ten largest hold around 2.5%. The source material was peripheral blood mononuclear cells (PBMCs). These receptors all stem from a human donor with classical Hodgkin lymphoma. CDR3s include the opening cysteine and the closing phenylalanine or tryptophan. The D gene is left open where the match is weak. Clone size is given for some rows only: seen once, a few or many times, or a class if the clone is expanded.

V: TRBV29-1
size: .
J: TRBJ1-4
D: .
CDR3: CSGIDRFNEKLFF
DNA: TGCAGCGGGATCGACAGGTTTAATGAAAAACTGTTTTTT

V: TRBV5-1
size: .
J: TRBJ2-1
D: .
CDR3: CASSLARVVGVGNEQFF
DNA: TGCGCCAGCAGCTTGGCCCGCGTAGTGGGAGTAGGGAATGAGCAGTTCTTC

V: TRBV19
size: .
J: TRBJ2-1
D: .
CDR3: CASTLGGLSGNPNEQFF
DNA: TGTGCCAGTACGCTAGGGGGCCTTAGCGGAAATCCTAATGAGCAGTTCTTC

V: TRBV18
size: .
J: TRBJ2-1
D: .
CDR3: CASSPRLSDEQFF
DNA: TGTGCCAGCTCACCACGGCTATCGGATGAGCAGTTCTTC

V: TRBV5-1
size: .
J: TRBJ1-2
D: .
CDR3: CASSLVPGTIYGYTF
DNA: TGCGCCAGCAGCTTAGTCCCAGGGACGATCTATGGCTACACCTTC

V: TRBV10-2
size: once
J: TRBJ1-2
D: .
CDR3: CASSRDDYGYTF
DNA: TGCGCCAGCAGTCGGGACGACTATGGCTACACCTTC

V: TRBV28
size: .
J: TRBJ2-1
D: .
CDR3: CASSLPGGASEQFF
DNA: TGTGCCAGCAGTCTTCCCGGGGGAGCGAGTGAGCAGTTCTTC

V: TRBV19
size: .
J: TRBJ1-1
D: .
CDR3: CASLGRYTEAFF
DNA: TGTGCCAGTTTAGGGCGGTACACTGAAGCTTTCTTT

V: TRBV6-5
size: .
J: TRBJ1-3
D: .
CDR3: CASSTTGGSGNTIYF
DNA: TGTGCCAGCAGTACCACCGGGGGGTCTGGAAACACCATATATTTT

V: TRBV5-6
size: .
J: TRBJ2-5
D: .
CDR3: CASSLKQLETQYF
DNA: TGTGCCAGCAGCTTGAAACAGTTGGAGACCCAGTACTTC